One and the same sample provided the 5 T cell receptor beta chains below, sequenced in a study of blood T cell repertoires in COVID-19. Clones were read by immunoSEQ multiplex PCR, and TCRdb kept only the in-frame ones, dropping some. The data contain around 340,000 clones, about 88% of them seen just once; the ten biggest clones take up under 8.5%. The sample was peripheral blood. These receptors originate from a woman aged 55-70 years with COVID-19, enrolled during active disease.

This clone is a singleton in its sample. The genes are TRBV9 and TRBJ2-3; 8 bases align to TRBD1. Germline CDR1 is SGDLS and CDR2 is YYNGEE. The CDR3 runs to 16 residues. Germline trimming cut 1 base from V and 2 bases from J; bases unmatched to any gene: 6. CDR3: CASSVQGAGVTDTQYF. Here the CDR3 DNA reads TGTGCCAGCAGCGTACAGGGGGCAGGGGTCACAGATACGCAGTATTTT.

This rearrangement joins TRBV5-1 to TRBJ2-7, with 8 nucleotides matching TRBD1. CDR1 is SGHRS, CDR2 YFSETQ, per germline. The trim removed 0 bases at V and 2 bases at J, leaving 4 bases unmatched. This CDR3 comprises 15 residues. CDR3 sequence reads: CASSLVATGAYEQYF. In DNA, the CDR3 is TGCGCCAGCAGCTTGGTAGCGACAGGGGCCTACGAGCAGTACTTC. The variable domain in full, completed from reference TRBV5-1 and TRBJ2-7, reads KAGVTQTPRYLIKTRGQQVTLSCSPISGHRSVSWYQQTPGQGLQFLFEYFSETQRNKGNFPGRFSGRQFSNSRSEMNVSTLELGDSALYLCASSLVATGAYEQYFGPGTRLTVT.

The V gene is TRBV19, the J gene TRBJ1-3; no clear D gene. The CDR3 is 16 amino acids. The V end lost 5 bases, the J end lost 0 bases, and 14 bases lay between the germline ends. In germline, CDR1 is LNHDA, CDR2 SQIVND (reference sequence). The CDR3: CASSFGGASSGNTIYF. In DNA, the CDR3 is TGTGCCAGTAGTTTCGGCGGTGCTAGCTCTGGAAACACCATATATTTT.

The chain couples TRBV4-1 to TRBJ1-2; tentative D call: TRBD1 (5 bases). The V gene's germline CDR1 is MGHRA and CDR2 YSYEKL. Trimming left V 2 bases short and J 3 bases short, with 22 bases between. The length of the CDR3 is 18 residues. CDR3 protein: CASSQLLSVRLGDYGYTF. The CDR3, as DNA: TGCGCCAGCAGCCAATTATTATCGGTGCGATTAGGGGACTATGGCTACACCTTC.

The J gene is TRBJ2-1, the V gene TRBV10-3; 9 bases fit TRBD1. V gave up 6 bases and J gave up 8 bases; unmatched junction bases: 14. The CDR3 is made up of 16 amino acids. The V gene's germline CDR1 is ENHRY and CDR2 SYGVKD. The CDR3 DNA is TGTGCCATCAGAATTCAAACTGGGACAGGGCACGATGAGCAGTTCTTC. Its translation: CAIRIQTGTGHDEQFF.